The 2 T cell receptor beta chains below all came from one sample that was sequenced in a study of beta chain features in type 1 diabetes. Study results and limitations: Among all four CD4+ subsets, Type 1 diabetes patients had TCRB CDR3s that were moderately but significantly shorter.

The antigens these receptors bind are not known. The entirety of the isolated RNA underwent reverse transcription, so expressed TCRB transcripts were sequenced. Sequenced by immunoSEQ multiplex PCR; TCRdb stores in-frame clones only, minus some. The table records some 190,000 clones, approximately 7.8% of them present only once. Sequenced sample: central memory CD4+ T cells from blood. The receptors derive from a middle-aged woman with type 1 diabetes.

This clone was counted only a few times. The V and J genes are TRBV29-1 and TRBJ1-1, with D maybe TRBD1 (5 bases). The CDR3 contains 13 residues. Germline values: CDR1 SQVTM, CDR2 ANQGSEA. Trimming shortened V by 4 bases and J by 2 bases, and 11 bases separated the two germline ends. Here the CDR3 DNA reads TGCAGCGTTGGGCGGGGGGGAAACACTGAAGCTTTCTTT. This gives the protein CSVGRGGNTEAFF.

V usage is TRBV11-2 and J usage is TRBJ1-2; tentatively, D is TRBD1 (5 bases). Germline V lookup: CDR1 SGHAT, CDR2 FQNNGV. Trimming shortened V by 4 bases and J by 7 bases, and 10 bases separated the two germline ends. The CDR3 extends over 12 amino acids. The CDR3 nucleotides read TGTGCCAGCAGCTGGGGGGACTCTGGCTACACCTTC. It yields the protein CASSWGDSGYTF.